In its sample, the clone carrying this TCR beta chain was seen a few times. Its antigen is undetermined. As to time point: patch test 3, about 24 weeks after DPC sensitization. The treatment denotes: therapeutic diphenylcyclopropenone sensitization with weekly scalp DPC. Unique molecular identifiers were attached to individual cDNA molecules during library preparation. TCRdb reprocessed the RACE reads via MiXCR and lists one record per CDR3 protein. The sample has roughly 150,000 distinct CDR3 sequences; 25% to 35% are singletons. The sample belongs to a study of human T cells and chemical hapten exposure. Study-wide results and limits: Relative to controls, expanded TCRs formed significantly more large CDR3 similarity clusters. In the PT1 data, expanded TCR counts showed a positive correlation with patch test score.

CDR3 length: 13 amino acids. CDR1 is SGHRS, CDR2 YFSETQ, per germline. V was pared by 3 bases and J by 4 bases, with 4 bases of the junction left unmatched. The chain combines TRBV5-1 with TRBJ2-7; 7 nucleotides agree with TRBD1. The sequenced sample was whole blood, obtained in connection with sensitization to the hapten diphenylcyclopropenone (DPC). This TCR was recovered from a woman younger than 35 with alopecia areata. Some clones in this sample may be carry-over from other donors' samples. The chain's CDR3 is CASSWGQLYEQYF. The CDR3 DNA sequence: TGCGCCAGCAGCTGGGGACAGCTATACGAGCAGTACTTC.